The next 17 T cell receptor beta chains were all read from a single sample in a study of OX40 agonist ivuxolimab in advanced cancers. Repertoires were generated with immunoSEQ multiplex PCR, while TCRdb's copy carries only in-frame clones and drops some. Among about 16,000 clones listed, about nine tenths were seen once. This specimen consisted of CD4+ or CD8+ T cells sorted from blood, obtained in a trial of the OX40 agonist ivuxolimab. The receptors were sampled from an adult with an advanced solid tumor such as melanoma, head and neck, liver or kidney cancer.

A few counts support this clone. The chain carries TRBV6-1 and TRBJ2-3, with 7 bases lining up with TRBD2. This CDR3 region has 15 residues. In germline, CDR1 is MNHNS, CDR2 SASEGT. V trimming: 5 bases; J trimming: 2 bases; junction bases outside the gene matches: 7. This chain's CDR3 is CASSLLGTNTDTQYF. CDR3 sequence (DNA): TGTGCCAGCAGTCTATTAGGGACTAACACAGATACGCAGTATTTT.

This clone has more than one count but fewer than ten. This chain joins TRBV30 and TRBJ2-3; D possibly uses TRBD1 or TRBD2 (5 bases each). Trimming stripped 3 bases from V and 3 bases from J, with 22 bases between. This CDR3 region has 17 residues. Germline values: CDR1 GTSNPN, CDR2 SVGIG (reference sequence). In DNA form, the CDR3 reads TGTGCCTGGAGGGACCCCCGGGGCAGCCAGGTGACAGATACGCAGTATTTT. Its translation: CAWRDPRGSQVTDTQYF. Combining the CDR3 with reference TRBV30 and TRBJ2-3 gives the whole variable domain SQTIHQWPATLVQPVGSPLSLECTVEGTSNPNLYWYRQAAGRGLQLLFYSVGIGQISSEVPQNLSASRPQDRQFILSSKKLLLSDSGFYLCAWRDPRGSQVTDTQYFGPGTRLTVL.

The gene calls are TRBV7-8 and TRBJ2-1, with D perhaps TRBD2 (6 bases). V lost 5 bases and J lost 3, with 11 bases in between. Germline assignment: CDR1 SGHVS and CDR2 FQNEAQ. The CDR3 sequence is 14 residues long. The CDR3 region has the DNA TGTGCCAGCAGCCCGGGGACTTTCTACAATGAGCAGTTCTTC. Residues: CASSPGTFYNEQFF.

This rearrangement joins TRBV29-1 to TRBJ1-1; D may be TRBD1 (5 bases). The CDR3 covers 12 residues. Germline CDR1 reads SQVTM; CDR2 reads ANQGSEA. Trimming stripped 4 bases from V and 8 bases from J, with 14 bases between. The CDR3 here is CSVGRGGTEAFF. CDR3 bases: TGCAGCGTTGGGCGCGGGGGGACCGAAGCTTTCTTT.

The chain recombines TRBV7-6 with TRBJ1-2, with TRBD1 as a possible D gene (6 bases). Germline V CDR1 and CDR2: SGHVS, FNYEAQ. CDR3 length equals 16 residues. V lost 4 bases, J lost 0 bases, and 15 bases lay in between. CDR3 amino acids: CASSSAPDSPNYGYTF. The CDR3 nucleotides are TGTGCCAGCAGCTCTGCCCCGGACAGTCCTAACTATGGCTACACCTTC.

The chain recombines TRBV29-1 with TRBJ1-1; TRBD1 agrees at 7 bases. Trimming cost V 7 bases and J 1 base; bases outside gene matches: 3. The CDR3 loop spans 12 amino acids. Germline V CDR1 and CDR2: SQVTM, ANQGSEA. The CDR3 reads CSARQGNTEAFF. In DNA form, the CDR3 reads TGCAGCGCCCGACAGGGGAACACTGAAGCTTTCTTT.

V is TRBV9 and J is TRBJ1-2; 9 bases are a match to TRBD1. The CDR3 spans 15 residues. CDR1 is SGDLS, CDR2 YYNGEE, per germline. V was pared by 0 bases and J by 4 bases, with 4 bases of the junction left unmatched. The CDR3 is CASSVGGQGAYGYTF. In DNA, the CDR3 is TGTGCCAGCAGCGTAGGGGGACAGGGAGCCTATGGCTACACCTTC.

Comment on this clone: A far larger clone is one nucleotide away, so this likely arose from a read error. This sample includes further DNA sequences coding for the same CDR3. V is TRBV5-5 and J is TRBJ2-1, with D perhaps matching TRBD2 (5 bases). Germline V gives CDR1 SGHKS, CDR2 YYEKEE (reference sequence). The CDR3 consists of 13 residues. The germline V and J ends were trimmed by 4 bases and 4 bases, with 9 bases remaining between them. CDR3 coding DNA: TGTGCCAGCAGCCACGACTATTACAATGAGCAGTTCTTC. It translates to CASSHDYYNEQFF.

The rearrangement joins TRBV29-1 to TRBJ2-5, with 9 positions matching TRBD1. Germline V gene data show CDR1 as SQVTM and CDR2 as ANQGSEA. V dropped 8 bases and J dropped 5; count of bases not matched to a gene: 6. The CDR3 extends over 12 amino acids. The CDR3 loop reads CSLRQGGETQYF. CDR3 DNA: TGCAGCTTAAGACAGGGGGGCGAGACCCAGTACTTC.

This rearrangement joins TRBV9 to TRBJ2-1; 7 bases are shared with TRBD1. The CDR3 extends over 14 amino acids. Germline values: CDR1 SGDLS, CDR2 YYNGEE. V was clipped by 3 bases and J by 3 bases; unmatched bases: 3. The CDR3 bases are TGTGCCAGCAGCGCGACAGGGTACTACAATGAGCAGTTCTTC. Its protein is CASSATGYYNEQFF.

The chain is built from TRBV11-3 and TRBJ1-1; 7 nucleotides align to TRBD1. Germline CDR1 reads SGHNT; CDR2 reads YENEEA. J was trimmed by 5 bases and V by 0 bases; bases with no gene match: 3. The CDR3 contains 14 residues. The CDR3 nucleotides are TGTGCCAGCAGCTTAGATCCAGGGGGGACTGAAGCTTTCTTT. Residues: CASSLDPGGTEAFF.

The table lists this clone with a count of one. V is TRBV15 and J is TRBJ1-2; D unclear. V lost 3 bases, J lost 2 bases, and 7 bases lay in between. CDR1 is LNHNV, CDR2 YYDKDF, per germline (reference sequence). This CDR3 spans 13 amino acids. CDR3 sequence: CATSREGNYGYTF. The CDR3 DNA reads TGTGCCACCAGCAGGGAGGGAAACTATGGCTACACCTTC.

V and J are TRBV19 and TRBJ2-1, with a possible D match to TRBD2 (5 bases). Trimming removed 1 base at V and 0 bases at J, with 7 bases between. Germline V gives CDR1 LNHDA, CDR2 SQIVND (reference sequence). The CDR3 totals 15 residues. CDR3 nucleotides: TGTGCCAGTAGTATAGGGAGGAGCTCCTACAATGAGCAGTTCTTC. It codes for CASSIGRSSYNEQFF.

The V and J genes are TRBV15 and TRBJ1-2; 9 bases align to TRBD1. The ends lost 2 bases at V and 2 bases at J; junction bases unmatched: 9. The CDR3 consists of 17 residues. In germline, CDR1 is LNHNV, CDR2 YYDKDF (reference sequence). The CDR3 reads CATSRRTGEGVNYGYTF. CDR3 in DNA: TGTGCCACCAGCAGAAGGACAGGGGAAGGGGTGAACTATGGCTACACCTTC.

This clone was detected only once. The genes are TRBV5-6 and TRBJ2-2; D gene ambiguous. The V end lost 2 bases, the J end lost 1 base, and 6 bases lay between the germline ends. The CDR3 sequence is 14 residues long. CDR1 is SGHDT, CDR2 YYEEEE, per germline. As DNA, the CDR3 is TGTGCCAGCAGCTTATCAGGGAACACCGGGGAGCTGTTTTTT. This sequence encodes CASSLSGNTGELFF. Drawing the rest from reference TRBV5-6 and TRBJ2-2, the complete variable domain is DAGVTQSPTHLIKTRGQQVTLRCSPKSGHDTVSWYQQALGQGPQFIFQYYEEEERQRGNFPDRFSGHQFPNYSSELNVNALLLGDSALYLCASSLSGNTGELFFGEGSRLTVL.

The CDR3 DNA is TGTGCCAGCAGACAGAGGACAGGGGGCACAACTAATGAAAAACTGTTTTTT. It specifies CASRQRTGGTTNEKLFF. The rearrangement joins TRBV7-9 to TRBJ1-4; 11 bases align to TRBD1. This CDR3 contains 17 residues. From germline, CDR1 is SEHNR and CDR2 FQNEAQ (reference sequence). Trimming removed 6 bases from V and 0 bases from J; junction bases left unmatched: 6.

The CDR3 sequence: CASSLEVAGEWETQYF. The CDR3 DNA sequence: TGCGCCAGCAGCTTGGAGGTAGCGGGAGAATGGGAGACCCAGTACTTC. The chain uses TRBV5-1 and TRBJ2-5, with TRBD2 matching 9 bases. Germline trimming cut 0 bases from V and 5 bases from J; bases unmatched to any gene: 8. CDR1 SGHRS and CDR2 YFSETQ come from the germline V gene. The CDR3 extends over 16 amino acids. Together with reference TRBV5-1 and TRBJ2-5, the CDR3 gives the full variable domain: KAGVTQTPRYLIKTRGQQVTLSCSPISGHRSVSWYQQTPGQGLQFLFEYFSETQRNKGNFPGRFSGRQFSNSRSEMNVSTLELGDSALYLCASSLEVAGEWETQYFGPGTRLLVL.